Sequencing of this T cell receptor (beta chain) was carried out in a study of response to subunit inactivated influenza vaccine. Whole-study findings and limits: New T cells are recruited in small numbers by each seasonal influenza vaccination, according to the authors' suggestion.

CDR3 length equals 17 residues. V shed 1 base and J 2 bases; nucleotides not matched to a gene: 5. Per the germline V gene, CDR1 is SGHTA and CDR2 is FQGNSA. TCRdb re-analysed the RT-PCR reads in MiXCR, keeping a single row per CDR3 protein. The table has about 650,000 distinct CDR3 sequences, about a sixth seen once; the top ten hold around a tenth. In regard to this clonotype: Antigen specificity is unknown.

This clonotype was sampled from a man in his fifties who received an inactivated influenza vaccine. J is TRBJ2-5 and V is TRBV7-2; 12 positions agree with TRBD2. Sequences were derived from PBMCs from blood, sampled 11 to 12 days after vaccination. In DNA, the CDR3 is TGTGCCAGCAGCTTAGTACTAGCGGGAGGAAAGCAAGAGACCCAGTACTTC. It is translated as CASSLVLAGGKQETQYF.